The 15 T cell receptor beta chains listed next were all sequenced from one sample in a study of blood T cell repertoires in COVID-19. Method: immunoSEQ multiplex PCR; TCRdb's copy keeps in-frame clones and lacks some. The table includes over 250,000 clones, approximately 88% detected once. What was sequenced was peripheral blood. The receptors stem from a man aged 50-59 years with acute or convalescent COVID-19.

This clone was observed a single time. The chain combines TRBV19 with TRBJ1-1; the match to TRBD1 covers 7 bases. Germline V gene sequence: CDR1 LNHDA, CDR2 SQIVND (reference sequence). Losses at the gene ends were 4 bases for V and 3 bases for J; bases not matched to a gene: 8. The CDR3 is 15 amino acids. The DNA of the CDR3 is TGTGCCAGTAGTACCACAGGGGCTCCGGACACTGAAGCTTTCTTT. The encoded protein is CASSTTGAPDTEAFF.

This rearrangement joins TRBV2 to TRBJ2-2; 8 bases are a match to TRBD1. The CDR3 covers 14 residues. Trimming cost V 5 bases and J 7 bases; bases outside gene matches: 6. Germline V CDR1 and CDR2: SNHLY, FYNNEI. CDR3 nucleotide sequence: TGTGCCAGCAGTTCAGGGGGCGCGATCGGGGAGCTGTTTTTT. This encodes CASSSGGAIGELFF.

The J gene is TRBJ1-4, the V gene TRBV19; TRBD1 aligns across 10 bases. Germline CDR1 is LNHDA and CDR2 is SQIVND (reference sequence). Trimming removed 5 bases from V and 7 bases from J; junction bases left unmatched: 10. The CDR3 runs 16 residues. The CDR3 region has the DNA TGTGCCAGTAGTCTGTGGACAGGGGGTTATGGTGAAAAACTGTTTTTT. Translated: CASSLWTGGYGEKLFF.

This sequence joins TRBV7-8 and TRBJ2-7, with D possibly matching TRBD2 (5 bases). V was pared by 2 bases and J by 1 base, with 15 bases between. The CDR3 loop spans 16 amino acids. Germline loops: CDR1 SGHVS, CDR2 FQNEAQ. The CDR3 coding sequence is TGTGCCAGCAGCTTACCTAGGAGGTTTGGTTCCTACGAGCAGTACTTC. It yields the protein CASSLPRRFGSYEQYF.

This chain links TRBV11-2 with TRBJ1-5; 10 positions match TRBD1. V lost 5 bases, J lost 5 bases, and 12 bases stayed unmatched. This CDR3 spans 17 amino acids. Looked up from germline, CDR1 is SGHAT and CDR2 is FQNNGV. CDR3 loop: CASSASGTGAPDQPQHF. The CDR3 bases are TGTGCCAGCAGCGCTTCCGGGACAGGGGCGCCTGATCAGCCCCAGCATTTT.

This chain uses TRBV7-9 with TRBJ1-4; D is uncertain. This CDR3 comprises 12 residues. Trimming cost V 1 base and J 8 bases, with 5 bases left between them. Germline CDR1 reads SEHNR; CDR2 reads FQNEAQ (reference sequence). The DNA for the CDR3 is TGTGCCAGCAGCTTAGGGGCCGAAAAACTGTTTTTT. Translation: CASSLGAEKLFF.

J is TRBJ1-5 and V is TRBV2; D is ambiguous. Germline CDR1 reads SNHLY; CDR2 reads FYNNEI. Trimming pared 5 bases from V and 0 bases from J, leaving 5 bases between. The CDR3 has 13 amino acids. CDR3 sequence: CASSPFSNQPQHF. The CDR3 region has the DNA TGTGCCAGCAGTCCGTTTAGCAATCAGCCCCAGCATTTT.

The genes are TRBV18 and TRBJ2-5; 7 bases match TRBD1. The CDR3 runs to 16 residues. With 2 bases clipped from V and 5 bases from J, the junction kept 11 bases outside the gene matches. Germline V CDR1 and CDR2: KGHSH, LQKENI. DNA for the CDR3: TGTGCCAGCTCACCATACCAGACAGGGTCGTCCGAGACCCAGTACTTC. Protein product: CASSPYQTGSSETQYF.

This sequence joins TRBV24-1 and TRBJ1-2; D uncertain. Germline CDR1 and CDR2: KGHDR and SFDVKD. The CDR3 is made up of 15 amino acids. V was pared by 2 bases and J by 8 bases, with 17 bases between. The CDR3 spells CATSDSETGSEGYTF. For the CDR3, the DNA is TGTGCCACCAGTGATTCCGAGACCGGGTCCGAAGGCTACACCTTC.

The CDR3 bases are TGTGCCATCCAGCCCCAGGGCGCCGGGGAGCTGTTTTTT. It specifies CAIQPQGAGELFF. The V call is TRBV10-3, the J call TRBJ2-2, with D possibly being TRBD1 (5 bases). The CDR3 sequence is 13 residues long. V was pared by 8 bases and J by 6 bases, with 13 bases between. From germline, CDR1 is ENHRY and CDR2 SYGVKD.

The chain recombines TRBV5-5 with TRBJ1-5; D might be TRBD1 (5 bases). This CDR3 has 14 residues. The V and J ends lost 4 bases and 2 bases respectively, with 10 bases between them. Germline loops: CDR1 SGHKS, CDR2 YYEKEE (reference sequence). The CDR3 here is CASSLQGGNQPQHF. Written as DNA, the CDR3 is TGTGCCAGCAGCCTGCAGGGCGGCAATCAGCCCCAGCATTTT.

This chain links TRBV9 with TRBJ1-2; a weak D match, TRBD1 (6 bases). The V end lost 2 bases, the J end lost 7 bases, and 12 bases lay between the germline ends. Germline V lookup: CDR1 SGDLS, CDR2 YYNGEE. This CDR3 contains 13 residues. For the CDR3, the DNA is TGTGCCAGCAGCGTTGACAGGCTGGGTGGCTACACCTTC. Its translation is CASSVDRLGGYTF.

The table lists this clone with a count of one. The genes are TRBV3-1 (or the pseudogene TRBV3-2) and TRBJ1-6; the D gene is possibly TRBD1 (6 bases). The germline V gene has CDR1 LGHDT and CDR2 YNNKEL (reference sequence). This CDR3 has 14 residues. V lost 4 bases, J lost 7 bases, and 11 bases lay in between. The CDR3 DNA follows: TGTGCCAGCAGCCCGGCCAGGGGCAATTCACCCCTCCACTTT. Its translation is CASSPARGNSPLHF.

The rearrangement links TRBV3-1 (or the pseudogene TRBV3-2) to TRBJ2-3; 10 nucleotides match TRBD2. This CDR3 region has 16 residues. The germline gives CDR1 LGHDT, CDR2 YNNKEL (reference sequence). Germline trimming cut 0 bases from V and 4 bases from J; bases unmatched to any gene: 4. The CDR3: CASSQDPSGGSDTQYF. Here the CDR3 DNA reads TGTGCCAGCAGCCAAGACCCTAGCGGGGGTTCAGATACGCAGTATTTT.

The V and J genes are TRBV30 and TRBJ2-1; weak D call: TRBD2 (6 bases). Germline assignment: CDR1 GTSNPN and CDR2 SVGIG (reference sequence). There are 16 residues in the CDR3. V was clipped by 3 bases and J by 8 bases, with 23 bases between them. The CDR3 DNA reads TGTGCCTGGAGCCGCCCAGGGAGGCTTCCCGGGGATGAGCAGTTCTTC. As protein: CAWSRPGRLPGDEQFF. The full variable domain, its missing parts supplied by reference TRBV30 and TRBJ2-1, is SQTIHQWPATLVQPVGSPLSLECTVEGTSNPNLYWYRQAAGRGLQLLFYSVGIGQISSEVPQNLSASRPQDRQFILSSKKLLLSDSGFYLCAWSRPGRLPGDEQFFGPGTRLTVL.